This T cell receptor beta chain derives from a study of T cell responses to AZD1222 COVID-19 vaccine. Findings and caveats of the study: Reportedly, close to half of spike-specific TCRs are directed against unmutated variant regions. Seropositivity was recorded at baseline in only 6 or 7 AZD1222 recipients.

The count of this clone is one. Its antigen is not identified. The CDR3 runs to 15 residues. The germline V gene has CDR1 MGHRA and CDR2 YSYEKL. The V gene end was trimmed by 5 bases and the J gene end by 3 bases; junction bases not matched to a gene: 4. The repertoire was sequenced with immunoSEQ multiplex PCR; TCRdb's copy has only in-frame clones and lacks some. The sample includes approximately 150,000 clones, 85% to 90% of them seen just once. Specimen: peripheral blood, collected 28 days after the second dose of the MenACWY control vaccine. This receptor was obtained from an adult who received the MenACWY meningococcal vaccine as a control. The rearrangement links TRBV4-1 to TRBJ1-3; TRBD1 agrees at 10 bases. For the CDR3, the DNA is TGCGCCAGCAGCTGGGGGACAGGGGTTGGAAACACCATATATTTT. It codes for CASSWGTGVGNTIYF.